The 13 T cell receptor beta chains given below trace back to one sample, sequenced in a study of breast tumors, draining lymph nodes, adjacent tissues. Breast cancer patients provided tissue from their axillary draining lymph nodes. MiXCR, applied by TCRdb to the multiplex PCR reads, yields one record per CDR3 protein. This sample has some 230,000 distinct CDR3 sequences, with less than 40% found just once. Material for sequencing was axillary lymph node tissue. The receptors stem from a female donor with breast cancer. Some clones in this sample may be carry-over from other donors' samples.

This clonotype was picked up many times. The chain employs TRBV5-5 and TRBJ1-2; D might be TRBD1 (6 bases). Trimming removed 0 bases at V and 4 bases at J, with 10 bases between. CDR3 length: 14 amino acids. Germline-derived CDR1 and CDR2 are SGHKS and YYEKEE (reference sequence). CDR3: CASSLDQGIYGYTF. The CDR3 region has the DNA TGTGCCAGCAGCTTGGATCAGGGGATCTATGGCTACACCTTC.

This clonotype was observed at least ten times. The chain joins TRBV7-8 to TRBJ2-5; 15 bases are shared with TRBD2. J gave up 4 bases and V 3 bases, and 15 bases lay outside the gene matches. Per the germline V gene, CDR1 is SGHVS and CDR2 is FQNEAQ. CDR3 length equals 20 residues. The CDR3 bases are TGTGCCAGCAGCTTCCATTGGACTAGCGGGGGGGCGGTGGGATCAGAGACCCAGTACTTC. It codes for CASSFHWTSGGAVGSETQYF.

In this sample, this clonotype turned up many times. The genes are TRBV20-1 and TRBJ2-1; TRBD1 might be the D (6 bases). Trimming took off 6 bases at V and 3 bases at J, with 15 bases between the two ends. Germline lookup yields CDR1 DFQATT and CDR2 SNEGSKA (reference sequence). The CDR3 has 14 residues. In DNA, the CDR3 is TGCAGTGCCCCCCCGGACAGTAACTACAATGAGCAGTTCTTC. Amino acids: CSAPPDSNYNEQFF.

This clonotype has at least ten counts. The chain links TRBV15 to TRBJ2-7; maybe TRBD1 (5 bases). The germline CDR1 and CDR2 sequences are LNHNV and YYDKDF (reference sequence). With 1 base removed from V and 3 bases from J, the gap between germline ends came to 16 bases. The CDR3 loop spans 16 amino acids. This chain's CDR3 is CATSRGSPDTIYEQYF. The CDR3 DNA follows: TGTGCCACCAGCAGAGGCTCCCCGGACACGATCTACGAGCAGTACTTC.

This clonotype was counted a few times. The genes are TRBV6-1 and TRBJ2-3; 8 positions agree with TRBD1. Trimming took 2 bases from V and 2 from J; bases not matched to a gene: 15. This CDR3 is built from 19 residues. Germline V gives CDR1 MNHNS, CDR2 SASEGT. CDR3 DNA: TGTGCCAGCAGTGAACGATTGGGCAGGGGGCGTGGGAACACAGATACGCAGTATTTT. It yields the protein CASSERLGRGRGNTDTQYF.

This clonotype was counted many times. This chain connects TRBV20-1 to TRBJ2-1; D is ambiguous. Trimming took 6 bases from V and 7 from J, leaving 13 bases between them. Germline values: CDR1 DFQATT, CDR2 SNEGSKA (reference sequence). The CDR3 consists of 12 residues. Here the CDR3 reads CSADLRRNEQFF. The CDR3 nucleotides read TGCAGTGCCGACCTACGACGAAATGAGCAGTTCTTC.

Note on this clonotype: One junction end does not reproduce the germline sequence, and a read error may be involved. This CDR3 is CATSQRAGNTGELSW. In DNA form, the CDR3 reads TGTGCCACCAGTCAACGGGCAGGGAACACCGGGGAGCTGTCTTGG. The V gene is TRBV24-1, the J gene TRBJ2-2; D might be TRBD1 or TRBD2, each matching 5 bases. CDR3 length: 15 residues. Germline V lookup: CDR1 KGHDR, CDR2 SFDVKD.

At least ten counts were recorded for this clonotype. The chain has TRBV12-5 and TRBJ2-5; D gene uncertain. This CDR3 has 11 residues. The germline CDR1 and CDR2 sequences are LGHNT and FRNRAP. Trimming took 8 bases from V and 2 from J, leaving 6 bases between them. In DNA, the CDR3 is TGTGCTAGTCTGTATCAAGAGACCCAGTACTTC. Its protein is CASLYQETQYF.

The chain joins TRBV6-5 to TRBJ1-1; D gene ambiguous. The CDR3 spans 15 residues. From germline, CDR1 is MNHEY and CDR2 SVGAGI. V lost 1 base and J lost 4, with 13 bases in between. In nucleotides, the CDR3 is TGTGCCAGCAGTTACTGGGCACTGGTGGGCACTGAAGCTTTCTTT. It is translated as CASSYWALVGTEAFF.

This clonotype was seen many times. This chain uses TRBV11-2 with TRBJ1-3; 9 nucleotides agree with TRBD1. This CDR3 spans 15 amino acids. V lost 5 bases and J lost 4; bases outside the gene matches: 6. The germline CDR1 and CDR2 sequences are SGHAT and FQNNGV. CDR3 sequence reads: CASSRTGEGGNTIYF. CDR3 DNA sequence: TGTGCCAGCAGCCGGACAGGGGAGGGAGGAAACACCATATATTTT.

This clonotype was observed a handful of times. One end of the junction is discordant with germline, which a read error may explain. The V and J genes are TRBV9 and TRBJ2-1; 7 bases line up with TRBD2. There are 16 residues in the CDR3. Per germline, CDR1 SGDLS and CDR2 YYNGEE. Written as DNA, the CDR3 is TGTGCCAGCAGCGTAGTCCCTAGCGGTCTTTACAATGCGCAGTTCTTC. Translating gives CASSVVPSGLYNAQFF.

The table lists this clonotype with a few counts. CDR3 coding DNA: TGTGCCAGCAGCTTATTGGGACTAGCGGGAGAATATGAGCAGTTCTTC. Amino acids: CASSLLGLAGEYEQFF. V usage is TRBV11-2 and J usage is TRBJ2-1; 14 bases line up with TRBD2. The CDR3 has 16 amino acids. V gave up 2 bases and J gave up 8 bases; unmatched junction bases: 5. Germline CDR1 and CDR2: SGHAT and FQNNGV.

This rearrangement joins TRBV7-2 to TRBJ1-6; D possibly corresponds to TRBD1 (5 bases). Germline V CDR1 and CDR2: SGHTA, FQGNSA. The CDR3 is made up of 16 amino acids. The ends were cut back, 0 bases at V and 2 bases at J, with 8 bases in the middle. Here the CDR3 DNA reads TGTGCCAGCAGCTTAGCGCGGGGGACCTATAATTCACCCCTCCACTTT. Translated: CASSLARGTYNSPLHF.